The present T cell receptor (beta chain) was sequenced within a study of blood T cell repertoires in COVID-19. Study overall: Whether acute or convalescent, the COVID-19 samples came from the United States, Italy and Spain. T cells, B-cell-depleted T cells, or PBMCs supplied cDNA or gDNA.

TCRdb keeps only in-frame clones here, not all; method: immunoSEQ multiplex PCR. The data show around 190,000 clones, around nine tenths seen once. This CDR3 is built from 14 residues. Trimming cost V 2 bases and J 7 bases, with 13 bases left between them. Per germline, CDR1 SGHKS and CDR2 YYEKEE (reference sequence). This chain joins TRBV5-5 and TRBJ2-1; D possibly corresponds to TRBD1 (6 bases). This receptor was identified in a man aged 45-65 years with COVID-19, enrolled during active disease. What was sequenced was peripheral blood. The CDR3 loop reads CASSFTNRVNEQFF. The DNA of the CDR3 is TGTGCCAGCAGCTTCACTAACAGGGTTAATGAGCAGTTCTTC.